Following are 23 T cell receptor beta chains from one sample sequenced in a study of identical twins. TCRdb analysed the 5' RACE reads with MiXCR anew, one entry per CDR3 protein. Among 400,000 to 600,000 distinct CDR3 sequences listed, around 20% were seen once. In addition, the sample was reused for a study of yellow fever vaccine responses in identical twins.

What was sequenced was CD4+ T cells sorted from blood. All receptors come from a woman aged 18-29 years in good health.

The CDR3 DNA is TGTGCCAGCAGTTTTAGGGGGTACGGAAACACCATATATTTT. Its protein product is CASSFRGYGNTIYF. This chain connects TRBV12-3 or TRBV12-4 to TRBJ1-3, with D tentatively TRBD1 (6 bases). The CDR3 runs to 14 residues. The V end was cut by 3 bases, the J end by 4 bases, with 10 bases between.

This clonotype appeared a few times. This rearrangement joins TRBV5-1 to TRBJ2-1; TRBD2 matches 12 bases. The ends lost 4 bases at V and 8 bases at J; junction bases unmatched: 10. The CDR3 extends over 16 amino acids. The germline V gene encodes CDR1 SGHRS and CDR2 YFSETQ. CDR3 bases: TGCGCCAGCAGCCCTCTAGCGGGAGGGCTGAGGGATGAGCAGTTCTTC. Translation gives CASSPLAGGLRDEQFF.

This clonotype was observed a few times. The gene calls are TRBV6-1 and TRBJ1-2; unclear D gene. Germline V gene sequence: CDR1 MNHNS, CDR2 SASEGT. The V end was cut by 8 bases, the J end by 2 bases, with 12 bases between. This CDR3 spans 13 amino acids. In DNA form, the CDR3 reads TGTGCCAGCGGGGAAAGGGCCAACTATGGCTACACCTTC. This translates into CASGERANYGYTF.

This chain uses TRBV27 with TRBJ2-1; TRBD1 agrees at 9 bases. This CDR3 has 15 amino acids. V dropped 3 bases and J dropped 5; count of bases not matched to a gene: 5. Germline V lookup: CDR1 MNHEY, CDR2 SMNVEV (reference sequence). CDR3 region: CASSFRQGGNNEQFF. The CDR3 nucleotides are TGTGCCAGCAGTTTCCGACAGGGGGGGAACAATGAGCAGTTCTTC.

The chain uses TRBV10-3 and TRBJ2-5; weak D call: TRBD2 (5 bases). V was shortened by 9 bases and J by 1 base, with 9 bases between the two germline ends. Germline values: CDR1 ENHRY, CDR2 SYGVKD. The length of the CDR3 is 12 residues. CDR3 nucleotide sequence: TGTGCCATTGCGACTATCCAAGAGACCCAGTACTTC. Protein: CAIATIQETQYF.

This clonotype was counted only a few times. The chain has TRBV12-3 or TRBV12-4 and TRBJ2-3, with D perhaps given as TRBD1 or TRBD2 (5 bases each). V was shortened by 0 bases and J by 5 bases, with 12 bases between the two germline ends. The CDR3 totals 15 residues. CDR3 bases: TGTGCCAGCAGTTTAGCCCGAGGGGTTAAAGATACGCAGTATTTT. This translates into CASSLARGVKDTQYF.

The chain carries TRBV19 and TRBJ2-1, with TRBD1 matching 8 bases. Germline CDR1 and CDR2: LNHDA and SQIVND (reference sequence). Trimming at V came to 2 bases and at J to 2 bases, leaving 11 bases not matched to a gene. The CDR3 has 18 residues. The CDR3, as DNA: TGTGCCAGTAGTATAAGGGGTCCGGGACAGGACGCCTACAATGAGCAGTTCTTC. Translating it yields CASSIRGPGQDAYNEQFF.

The chain employs TRBV5-1 and TRBJ2-3, with D possibly TRBD2 on 6 matching bases. This CDR3 is built from 18 residues. Germline V gives CDR1 SGHRS, CDR2 YFSETQ. Trimming removed 0 bases at V and 2 bases at J, with 19 bases between. The CDR3 loop reads CASSLGTMTSPTTDTQYF. CDR3 nucleotides: TGCGCCAGCAGCTTGGGGACCATGACTAGTCCCACCACAGATACGCAGTATTTT.

V and J are TRBV29-1 and TRBJ2-7; TRBD1 or TRBD2 may be the D gene (5 bases each). The V gene's germline CDR1 is SQVTM and CDR2 ANQGSEA. The CDR3 extends over 14 amino acids. The V end lost 4 bases, the J end lost 7 bases, and 20 bases lay between the germline ends. The CDR3 sequence: CSVAPSGAGLEQYF. CDR3 coding DNA: TGCAGCGTTGCCCCCTCCGGGGCGGGCCTGGAGCAGTACTTC.

The chain employs TRBV11-2 and TRBJ2-7; a possible D gene is TRBD2 (5 bases). The CDR3 runs 15 residues. Germline CDR1 SGHAT, CDR2 FQNNGV. V shed 4 bases and J shed 3 bases, with 16 bases lying between them. The CDR3 protein is CASSSRTGWGYEQYF. The CDR3 DNA follows: TGTGCCAGCAGCTCCCGGACGGGATGGGGCTACGAGCAGTACTTC.

The chain carries TRBV9 and TRBJ2-7; D not certain. Deletions cut 0 bases from V and 5 bases from J, with 9 bases between. In germline, CDR1 is SGDLS, CDR2 YYNGEE. The CDR3 consists of 13 residues. The CDR3 region has the DNA TGTGCCAGCAGCGTAGCCCCCACCGACGAGCAGTACTTC. Its translation: CASSVAPTDEQYF.

This clonotype was counted only a few times. The CDR3 coding sequence is TGTGCCAGCAGTTTCACGGGGGGGCGGAATGAGCAGTTCTTC. It translates to CASSFTGGRNEQFF. The chain combines TRBV6-5 with TRBJ2-1; 8 bases align to TRBD2. Germline values: CDR1 MNHEY, CDR2 SVGAGI. This CDR3 has 14 amino acids. The V and J ends lost 4 bases and 7 bases, in that order; junction bases with no gene match: 6.

This clonotype was observed a handful of times. V and J are TRBV2 and TRBJ2-4; D not resolved. V shed 6 bases and J shed 5 bases, with 5 bases lying between them. The CDR3 is made up of 11 amino acids. Germline CDR1 is SNHLY and CDR2 is FYNNEI. CDR3 sequence: CASRDQNIQYF. In DNA form, the CDR3 reads TGTGCCAGCAGGGACCAAAACATTCAGTACTTC.

This clonotype was detected a few times. CDR3 sequence: CASSPSGTGPFSTEAFF. For the CDR3, the DNA is TGTGCCAGCAGCCCGTCCGGGACAGGGCCCTTTAGCACTGAAGCTTTCTTT. V is TRBV9 and J is TRBJ1-1, with 9 nucleotides matching TRBD1. V lost 4 bases and J lost 4; bases outside the gene matches: 14. Germline V gene lookup returns CDR1 SGDLS and CDR2 YYNGEE. CDR3 length: 17 amino acids.

The V and J genes are TRBV7-9 and TRBJ2-5; tentatively, D is TRBD2 (6 bases). CDR3 length: 16 residues. The germline V gene encodes CDR1 SEHNR and CDR2 FQNEAQ (reference sequence). V was clipped by 4 bases and J by 4 bases, with 19 bases between them. As DNA, the CDR3 is TGTGCCAGCAGCTCCCTAACTAGCCCCTTCAGAGAGACCCAGTACTTC. It encodes CASSSLTSPFRETQYF.

The chain has TRBV5-1 and TRBJ2-2; no definite D call. Germline V CDR1 and CDR2: SGHRS, YFSETQ. The length of the CDR3 is 15 residues. Trimming removed 0 bases at V and 1 base at J, with 7 bases between. CDR3 coding DNA: TGCGCCAGCAGCTTGGGGGCAGTGAACACCGGGGAGCTGTTTTTT. Its translation: CASSLGAVNTGELFF. The complete variable domain, with remaining parts taken from reference TRBV5-1 and TRBJ2-2, reads KAGVTQTPRYLIKTRGQQVTLSCSPISGHRSVSWYQQTPGQGLQFLFEYFSETQRNKGNFPGRFSGRQFSNSRSEMNVSTLELGDSALYLCASSLGAVNTGELFFGEGSRLTVL.

This clonotype was seen ten or more times. The CDR3 DNA is TGTGCCAGCAGCCCCTCCCCCCGCGACCAAGAGACCCAGTACTTC. As protein: CASSPSPRDQETQYF. This chain joins TRBV3-1 and TRBJ2-5, with D hard to call. The V end was cut by 4 bases, the J end by 0 bases, with 12 bases between. The CDR3 has 15 residues. Per the germline V gene, CDR1 is LGHDT and CDR2 is YNNKEL (reference sequence).

This clonotype was seen repeatedly, ten times or more. This rearrangement joins TRBV10-3 to TRBJ2-1; possible D gene TRBD2, 6 bases. Trimming left V 6 bases short and J 4 bases short, with 13 bases between. Germline V gene data show CDR1 as ENHRY and CDR2 as SYGVKD. The CDR3 extends over 14 amino acids. CDR3 amino acids: CAIRPGLDYNEQFF. In DNA, the CDR3 is TGTGCCATCAGACCGGGACTGGATTACAATGAGCAGTTCTTC.

This chain uses TRBV15 with TRBJ2-7; 12 nucleotides agree with TRBD2. V lost 6 bases and J lost 1; bases outside the gene matches: 4. Germline assignment: CDR1 LNHNV and CDR2 YYDKDF (reference sequence). This CDR3 is built from 15 residues. The CDR3, as DNA: TGTGCCACCAGGGCTAGCGGGAGGGCGTCCTACGAGCAGTACTTC. Its protein product is CATRASGRASYEQYF.

This clonotype was counted between two and nine times. The chain is built from TRBV7-8 and TRBJ2-5; D may be TRBD2 (5 bases). CDR1 and CDR2 (germline): SGHVS, FQNEAQ. The CDR3 extends over 14 amino acids. The ends were cut back, 3 bases at V and 5 bases at J, with 13 bases in the middle. CDR3 in amino acids: CASSFTSTGETQYF. Here the CDR3 DNA reads TGTGCCAGCAGCTTTACGTCTACGGGGGAGACCCAGTACTTC.

CDR3: CASSHYRGQNTEAFF. CDR3 coding DNA: TGCGCCAGCAGCCACTACAGGGGGCAGAACACTGAAGCTTTCTTT. V usage is TRBV4-1 and J usage is TRBJ1-1; 9 bases match TRBD1. Germline loops: CDR1 MGHRA, CDR2 YSYEKL. The CDR3 runs to 15 residues. The V gene end was trimmed by 3 bases and the J gene end by 1 base; junction bases not matched to a gene: 3.

This clonotype was seen ten or more times. The rearrangement links TRBV11-2 to TRBJ2-1; 8 bases map to TRBD2. This CDR3 spans 15 amino acids. Germline assignment: CDR1 SGHAT and CDR2 FQNNGV. V gave up 5 bases and J gave up 5 bases; unmatched junction bases: 8. The CDR3: CASSAPGGANNEQFF. The CDR3 DNA reads TGTGCCAGCAGCGCCCCGGGAGGGGCTAACAATGAGCAGTTCTTC.

The table lists this clonotype with a few counts. V is TRBV6-1 and J is TRBJ1-6; possibly TRBD1 for D (6 bases). The CDR3 length is 17 residues. CDR1 and CDR2 (germline): MNHNS, SASEGT. Trimming pared 9 bases from V and 0 bases from J, leaving 18 bases between. In nucleotides, the CDR3 is TGTGCCAGTCCTAGTCAGGGGAACACCTCCTATAATTCACCCCTCCACTTT. Protein product: CASPSQGNTSYNSPLHF.